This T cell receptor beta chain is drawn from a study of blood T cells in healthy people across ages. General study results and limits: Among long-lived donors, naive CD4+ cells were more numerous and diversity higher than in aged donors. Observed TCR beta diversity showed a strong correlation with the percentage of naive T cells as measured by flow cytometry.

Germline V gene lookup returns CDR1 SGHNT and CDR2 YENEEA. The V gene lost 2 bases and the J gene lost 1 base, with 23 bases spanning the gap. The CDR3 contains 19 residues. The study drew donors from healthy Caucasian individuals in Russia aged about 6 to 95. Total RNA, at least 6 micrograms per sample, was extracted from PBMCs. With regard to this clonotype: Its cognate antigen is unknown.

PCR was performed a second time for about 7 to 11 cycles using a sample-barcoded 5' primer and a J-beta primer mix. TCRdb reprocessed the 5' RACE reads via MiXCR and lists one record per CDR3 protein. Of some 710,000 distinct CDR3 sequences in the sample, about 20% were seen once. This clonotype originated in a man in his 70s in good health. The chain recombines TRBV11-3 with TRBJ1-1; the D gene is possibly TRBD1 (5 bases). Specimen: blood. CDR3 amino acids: CASSLMGLDWRRWNTEAFF. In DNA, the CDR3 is TGTGCCAGCAGCTTAATGGGGCTCGACTGGAGGCGATGGAACACTGAAGCTTTCTTT.